This T cell receptor (beta chain) emerged from a study of vaccination and CD4 T cells after COVID-19. Sample treatment: roughly 11-day PBMC culture with coronavirus spike peptide pools or control peptides (ViraFEST assay). CDR3 length equals 13 residues. Germline V gene sequence: CDR1 SNHLY, CDR2 FYNNEI. On this clonotype: Its target is not known. A junction end diverges from the germline sequence, so it may reflect a read error.

An Oncomine TCR Beta short-read assay was used to sequence the DNA from cultured CD4+ T cells. In TCRdb, the PCR reads were re-called with MiXCR into one record per CDR3 protein. The sample consists of about 10,000 distinct CDR3 sequences, about 60% of them appearing once. What was sequenced was CD4+ T cells from blood, cultured in vitro. The chain combines TRBV2 with TRBJ1-3; no clear D gene. The TCR originated in a human donor who had recovered from COVID-19. The CDR3 DNA sequence: TGTGCCAGCAATTCCCTCTCTGGGAACACCATATATTTT. Its protein product is CASNSLSGNTIYF.